This TCR beta chain was recorded in a study of shared clonotypes between healthy human individuals. Assay used: immunoSEQ multiplex PCR; TCRdb lists only in-frame clones, some missing. The data hold hundreds of thousands of clones, with just over 90% observed a single time. CD8 cells regarded as naive lacked CD45RO, were positively chosen for CCR7, and omitted terminally differentiated effector memory CD45RA+ cells. CDR1 and CDR2 (germline): KGHSH, LQKENI. After removal of 3 bases from V and 10 bases from J, the junction contained 9 bases not matched to a gene. This CDR3 region has 15 residues. Material for sequencing was naive CD8+ T cells sorted from blood. The chain carries TRBV18 and TRBJ2-1; 10 bases match TRBD2. This clonotype was obtained from a man aged 25-45 years in good health. CDR3 nucleotides: TGTGCCAGCTCACCCCCGAGCGGGAGGGGCGGCGAGCAGTTCTTC. As protein: CASSPPSGRGGEQFF.